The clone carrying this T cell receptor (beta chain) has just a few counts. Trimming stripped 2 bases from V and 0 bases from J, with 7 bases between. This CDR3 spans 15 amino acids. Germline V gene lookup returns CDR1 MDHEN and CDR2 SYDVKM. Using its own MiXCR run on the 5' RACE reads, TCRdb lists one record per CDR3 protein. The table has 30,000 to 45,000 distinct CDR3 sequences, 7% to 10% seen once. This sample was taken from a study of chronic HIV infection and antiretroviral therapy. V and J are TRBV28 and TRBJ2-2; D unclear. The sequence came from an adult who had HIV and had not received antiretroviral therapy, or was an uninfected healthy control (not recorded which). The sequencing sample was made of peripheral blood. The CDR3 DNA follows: TGTGCCAGCAGTTTAGGGTCGGCGAACACCGGGGAGCTGTTTTTT. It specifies CASSLGSANTGELFF.